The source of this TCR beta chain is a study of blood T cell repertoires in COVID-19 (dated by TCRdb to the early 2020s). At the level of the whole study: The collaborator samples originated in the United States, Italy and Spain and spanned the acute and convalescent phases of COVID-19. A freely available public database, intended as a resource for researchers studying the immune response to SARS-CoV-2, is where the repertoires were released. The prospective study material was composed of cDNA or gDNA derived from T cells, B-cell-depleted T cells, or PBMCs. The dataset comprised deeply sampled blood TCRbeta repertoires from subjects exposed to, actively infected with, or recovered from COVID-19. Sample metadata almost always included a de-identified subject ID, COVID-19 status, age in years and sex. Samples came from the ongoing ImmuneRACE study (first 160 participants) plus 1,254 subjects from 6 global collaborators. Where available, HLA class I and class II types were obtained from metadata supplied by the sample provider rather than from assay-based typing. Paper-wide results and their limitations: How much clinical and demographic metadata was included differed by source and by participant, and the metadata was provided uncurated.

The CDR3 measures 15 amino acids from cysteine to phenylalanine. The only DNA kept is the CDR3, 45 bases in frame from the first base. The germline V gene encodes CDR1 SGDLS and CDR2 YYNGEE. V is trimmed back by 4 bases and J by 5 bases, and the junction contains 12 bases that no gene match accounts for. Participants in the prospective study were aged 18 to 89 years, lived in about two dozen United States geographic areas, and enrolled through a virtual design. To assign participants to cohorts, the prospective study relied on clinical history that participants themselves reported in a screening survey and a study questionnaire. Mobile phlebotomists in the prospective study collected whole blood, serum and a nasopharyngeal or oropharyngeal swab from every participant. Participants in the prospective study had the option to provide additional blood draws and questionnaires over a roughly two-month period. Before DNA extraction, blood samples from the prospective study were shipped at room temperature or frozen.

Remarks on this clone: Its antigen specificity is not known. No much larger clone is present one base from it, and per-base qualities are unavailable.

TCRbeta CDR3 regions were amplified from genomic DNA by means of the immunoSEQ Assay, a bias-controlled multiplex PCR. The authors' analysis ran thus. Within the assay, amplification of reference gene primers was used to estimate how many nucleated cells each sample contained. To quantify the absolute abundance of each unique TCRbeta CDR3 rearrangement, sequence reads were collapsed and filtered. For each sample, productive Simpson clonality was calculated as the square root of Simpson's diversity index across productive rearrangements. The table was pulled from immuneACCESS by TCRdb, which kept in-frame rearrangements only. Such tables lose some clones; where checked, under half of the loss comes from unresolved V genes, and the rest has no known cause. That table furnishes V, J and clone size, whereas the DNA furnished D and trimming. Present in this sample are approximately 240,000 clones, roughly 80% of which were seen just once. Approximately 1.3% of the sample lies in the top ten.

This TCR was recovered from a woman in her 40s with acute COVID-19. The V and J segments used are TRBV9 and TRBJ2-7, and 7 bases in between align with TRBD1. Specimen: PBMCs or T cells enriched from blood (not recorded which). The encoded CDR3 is CASSPRDSSLDEQYF. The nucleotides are TGTGCCAGCAGCCCCCGGGACAGTTCGCTTGACGAGCAGTACTTC.